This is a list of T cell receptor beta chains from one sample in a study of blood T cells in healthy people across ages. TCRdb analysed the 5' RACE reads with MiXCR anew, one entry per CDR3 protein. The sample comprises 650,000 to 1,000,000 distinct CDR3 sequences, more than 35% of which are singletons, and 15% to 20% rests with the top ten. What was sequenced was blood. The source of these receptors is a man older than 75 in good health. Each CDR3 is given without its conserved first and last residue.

CDR3aa: ASSPPTGTNYGYT
v_gene: TRBV5-4
j_gene: TRBJ1-2

CDR3aa: STSPRDSNQPQH
v_gene: TRBV20-1
j_gene: TRBJ1-5

CDR3aa: ASSLSQGVSYEQY
v_gene: TRBV5-4
j_gene: TRBJ2-7

CDR3aa: ASSLSRGVGYEQY
v_gene: TRBV27
j_gene: -

CDR3aa: AISAPGLAYNGQF
v_gene: TRBV10-3
j_gene: TRBJ2-1

CDR3aa: ASSQDAQATYGYT
v_gene: TRBV4-2
j_gene: TRBJ1-2

CDR3aa: ASSQGEGQENYGYT
v_gene: TRBV4-2
j_gene: TRBJ1-2

CDR3aa: SVERSTGSIHEQY
v_gene: TRBV29-1
j_gene: TRBJ2-7

CDR3aa: SVAVKAEAF
v_gene: TRBV29-1
j_gene: TRBJ1-1

CDR3aa: ASSQSRSSRSNEQY
v_gene: TRBV4-3
j_gene: TRBJ2-7

CDR3aa: ASSKAQAGAAYEQY
v_gene: TRBV21-1
j_gene: -

CDR3aa: ASSQGTGSPAANVLT
v_gene: TRBV14
j_gene: TRBJ2-6

CDR3aa: ATSRDRDPGNTIY
v_gene: TRBV15
j_gene: TRBJ1-3

CDR3aa: SVGQGEGQPQH
v_gene: TRBV29-1
j_gene: TRBJ1-5

CDR3aa: ASSPGRTRSGANVLT
v_gene: TRBV11-2
j_gene: TRBJ2-6

CDR3aa: ASIRQGGGQPQH
v_gene: TRBV12-3/TRBV12-4
j_gene: TRBJ1-5

CDR3aa: ASRPGVAGVHEQY
v_gene: TRBV12-3/TRBV12-4
j_gene: -

CDR3aa: GVTQTISYEQY
v_gene: TRBV29-1
j_gene: TRBJ2-7

CDR3aa: ASSQEWGRGYEQY
v_gene: TRBV4-1
j_gene: -

CDR3aa: SSGTGVRNEQF
v_gene: TRBV29-1
j_gene: TRBJ2-1

CDR3aa: SAAPSGTEAF
v_gene: TRBV29-1
j_gene: TRBJ1-1

CDR3aa: ASSDQGVVREKLF
v_gene: TRBV5-1
j_gene: TRBJ1-4

CDR3aa: ATPTQGNYGHT
v_gene: TRBV28
j_gene: TRBJ1-2

CDR3aa: ASSLASSGRNEQF
v_gene: TRBV5-1
j_gene: TRBJ2-1

CDR3aa: ASSSSPGSSYEQY
v_gene: TRBV7-2
j_gene: TRBJ2-7

CDR3aa: ASRQGQPNHEQY
v_gene: TRBV6-5
j_gene: -

CDR3aa: SAVAGAGETQY
v_gene: TRBV20-1
j_gene: TRBJ2-5

CDR3aa: ASSLTRSVPSQETQY
v_gene: TRBV12-3/TRBV12-4
j_gene: -

CDR3aa: ASSFQRKQY
v_gene: TRBV5-6
j_gene: TRBJ2-3

CDR3aa: ASSLPGLASYTDTQY
v_gene: TRBV5-5
j_gene: TRBJ2-3

CDR3aa: ATSVVQGGEETQY
v_gene: TRBV24-1
j_gene: TRBJ2-5

CDR3aa: AISEPNRDTGELF
v_gene: TRBV10-3
j_gene: TRBJ2-2

CDR3aa: ASSQGGLNTQY
v_gene: TRBV4-3
j_gene: TRBJ2-3

CDR3aa: ASSSQGGILGEQY
v_gene: TRBV27
j_gene: TRBJ2-7

CDR3aa: SVGTDPYNEQF
v_gene: TRBV29-1
j_gene: TRBJ2-1

CDR3aa: ASSLRGLEGGTNEKLF
v_gene: TRBV5-1
j_gene: TRBJ1-4

CDR3aa: ASSPWLGGVQNIQY
v_gene: TRBV5-1
j_gene: TRBJ2-4

CDR3aa: ASIGLAGARETQY
v_gene: TRBV27
j_gene: TRBJ2-5

CDR3aa: ASSYSKVRGDNEQF
v_gene: TRBV6-5
j_gene: TRBJ2-1

CDR3aa: SAPRTGQDQPQH
v_gene: TRBV20-1
j_gene: TRBJ1-5

CDR3aa: ASSLSGLAGGSSYEQY
v_gene: TRBV7-2
j_gene: TRBJ2-7

CDR3aa: SARDRLGFGNEQF
v_gene: TRBV20-1
j_gene: TRBJ2-1

CDR3aa: ASSLAPLAGSTYNEQF
v_gene: TRBV2
j_gene: TRBJ2-1

CDR3aa: SARAGTDYGYT
v_gene: TRBV20-1
j_gene: TRBJ1-2